This T cell receptor beta chain stems from a study of quantifying T cell responses using KT2 cells. Study-level information: Reverse transcription used primers in the TCR alpha and beta constant regions.

The cDNA 3' end received a ligated oligonucleotide with a UMI. The first PCR ran 4 to 5 cycles with an equimolar RC1.1 and RC1.2 beta primer mix. TCRdb itself ran the UMI-ligation and nested PCR reads through MiXCR, one entry per CDR3 protein. The sample includes over 35,000 distinct CDR3 sequences, over 15% of them seen just once. Germline-derived CDR1 and CDR2 are SGHVS and FNYEAQ. The CDR3 spans 18 residues. V was shortened by 2 bases and J by 0 bases, with 17 bases between the two germline ends. The clonotype comes from a human donor. This chain uses TRBV7-6 with TRBJ2-1, with D tentatively TRBD1 or TRBD2 (5 bases each). The sample was PBMCs spiked with cells of the T cell clone KT2. The CDR3 DNA sequence: TGTGCCAGCAGCTTAAACTCTTTGGGGGTCAGCTCCTACAATGAGCAGTTCTTC. Translation: CASSLNSLGVSSYNEQFF.